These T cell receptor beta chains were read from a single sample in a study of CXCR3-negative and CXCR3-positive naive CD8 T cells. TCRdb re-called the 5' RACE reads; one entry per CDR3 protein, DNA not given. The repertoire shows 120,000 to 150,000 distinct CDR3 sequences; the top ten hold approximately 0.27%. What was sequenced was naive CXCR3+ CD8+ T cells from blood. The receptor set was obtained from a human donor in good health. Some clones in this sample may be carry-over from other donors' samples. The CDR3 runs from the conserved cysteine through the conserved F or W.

CASSRTGTSSGELFF | TRBJ2-2 | 15 | TRBV27
CASSAYRESSYEQYF | TRBJ2-7 | 15 | TRBV28
CASSLFTVDLNYGYTF | TRBJ1-2 | 16 | TRBV5-6
CASSQGLGQLMNTEAFF | TRBJ1-1 | 17 | TRBV4-2
CSVDRGLSDTQYF | TRBJ2-3 | 13 | TRBV29-1
CASSLSGGDSDEQFF | TRBJ2-1 | 15 | TRBV7-6
CASSFGTGDTDTQYF | TRBJ2-3 | 15 | TRBV12-3/TRBV12-4
CASSLGDRGTLGGTEAFF | TRBJ1-1 | 18 | TRBV7-9
CSVETSGTEAFF | TRBJ1-1 | 12 | TRBV29-1
CASSEFGQGNPYEQYF | TRBJ2-7 | 16 | TRBV10-2
CSALLIRGGERSEQYF | TRBJ2-7 | 16 | TRBV20-1
CASSSGVEYGYTF | TRBJ1-2 | 13 | TRBV7-2
CASSFSPGGNQPQHF | TRBJ1-5 | 15 | TRBV28
CASSNQGGWQETQYF | TRBJ2-5 | 15 | TRBV6-2/TRBV6-3
CASSDPGLAGREQYF | TRBJ2-7 | 15 | TRBV28
CATSRGSGVVYEQYF | TRBJ2-7 | 15 | TRBV15
CASSLNKMTSGANSYNEQFF | TRBJ2-1 | 20 | TRBV7-8
CASIPRHVEGTEAFF | TRBJ1-1 | 15 | TRBV7-9
CASSEGTASTDTQYF | TRBJ2-3 | 15 | TRBV25-1
CSAVAGLTYEQSF | TRBJ2-7 | 13 | TRBV29-1
CASSPWGQNTEAFF | TRBJ1-1 | 14 | TRBV5-5
CASSLEGAIDNYGYTF | TRBJ1-2 | 16 | TRBV5-1
CASSYSAQGSSYEQYF | TRBJ2-7 | 16 | TRBV6-5
CSVQPGLEETQYF | TRBJ2-5 | 13 | TRBV29-1
CSVEGGGDRVYGEQYF | TRBJ2-7 | 16 | TRBV29-1
CASSPRSGTEAFF | TRBJ1-1 | 13 | TRBV13
CASTGASRRLRIYEQYF | TRBJ2-7 | 17 | TRBV21-1
CSAWTANYGYTF | TRBJ1-2 | 12 | TRBV29-1
CASSWKTSGGPVNEQFF | TRBJ2-1 | 17 | TRBV5-1
CASSDQGFGANVLTF | TRBJ2-6 | 15 | TRBV14
CASSEAGSRNEQFF | TRBJ2-1 | 14 | TRBV12-3/TRBV12-4
CSATPVPTGGYEQYF | TRBJ2-7 | 15 | TRBV20-1
CASSDSDRIGEQYF | TRBJ2-7 | 14 | TRBV25-1
CASSSVNTDTQYF | TRBJ2-3 | 13 | TRBV27
CASSLSTVTYEQYF | TRBJ2-7 | 14 | TRBV7-9
CASSLPGTSGYNEQFF | TRBJ2-1 | 16 | TRBV12-3/TRBV12-4
CASSYSILTANSPLHF | TRBJ1-6 | 16 | TRBV6-5
CASSLTRSEQFF | TRBJ2-1 | 12 | TRBV7-3
CASSVGLAEADTDTQYF | TRBJ2-3 | 17 | TRBV5-1
CASSARIMRTAGHGELFF | TRBJ2-2 | 18 | TRBV6-5